The rows below give T cell receptor beta chains drawn from one sample of a study of OX40 agonist ivuxolimab in advanced cancers. Here immunoSEQ multiplex PCR was the method, and the copy in TCRdb shows in-frame clones only, minus some. The sample yields some 75,000 clones, less than 90% seen once. The material sequenced was CD4+ or CD8+ T cells sorted from blood, taken in a trial of the OX40 agonist ivuxolimab. These receptor sequences come from an adult with an advanced solid tumor such as melanoma, head and neck, liver or kidney cancer. The CDR3 runs from the conserved cysteine through the conserved F or W. Fields, in order: J gene, D gene, clone size, V gene, CDR3 length, CDR3 protein, CDR3 DNA. D genes are given only for firm matches. Rows may omit the clone size; those that give it use once, few, many or a size class.

J gene: TRBJ2-5
D gene: .
clone size: .
V gene: TRBV6-5
CDR3 length: 12
CDR3 protein: CASSEFGETQYF
CDR3 DNA: TGTGCCAGCAGTGAGTTTGGAGAGACCCAGTACTTC

J gene: TRBJ1-2
D gene: TRBD1
clone size: .
V gene: TRBV2
CDR3 length: 14
CDR3 protein: CARFRDRANYGYTF
CDR3 DNA: TGTGCCAGATTTCGGGACAGGGCTAACTATGGCTACACCTTC

J gene: TRBJ2-7
D gene: .
clone size: .
V gene: TRBV5-5
CDR3 length: 17
CDR3 protein: CASSPGRVAGSSYEQYF
CDR3 DNA: TGTGCCAGCAGCCCGGGCCGGGTGGCGGGGAGCTCCTACGAGCAGTACTTC

J gene: TRBJ2-3
D gene: .
clone size: .
V gene: TRBV4-3
CDR3 length: 16
CDR3 protein: CASSQAQGALGDTQYF
CDR3 DNA: TGCGCCAGCAGCCAAGCACAGGGCGCTTTAGGAGATACGCAGTATTTT

J gene: TRBJ2-7
D gene: TRBD2
clone size: .
V gene: TRBV18
CDR3 length: 17
CDR3 protein: CASSPPGLAGGTYEQYF
CDR3 DNA: TGTGCCAGCTCACCCCCGGGACTAGCGGGGGGTACCTACGAGCAGTACTTC

J gene: TRBJ2-3
D gene: TRBD1
clone size: .
V gene: TRBV7-2
CDR3 length: 14
CDR3 protein: CASSRDRGTDTQYF
CDR3 DNA: TGTGCCAGCAGCCGGGACAGGGGCACAGATACGCAGTATTTT

J gene: TRBJ2-3
D gene: TRBD1
clone size: .
V gene: TRBV7-3
CDR3 length: 16
CDR3 protein: CASSPRTGSSTDTQYF
CDR3 DNA: TGTGCCAGCAGCCCGCGGACAGGGTCTAGCACAGATACGCAGTATTTT

J gene: TRBJ2-2
D gene: TRBD2
clone size: .
V gene: TRBV7-9
CDR3 length: 17
CDR3 protein: CASSPRSQGGSTGELFF
CDR3 DNA: TGTGCCAGCAGCCCCCGGAGTCAGGGCGGGAGCACCGGGGAGCTGTTTTTT

J gene: TRBJ2-7
D gene: TRBD1
clone size: .
V gene: TRBV11-3
CDR3 length: 16
CDR3 protein: CASRLGGQGLTGEQYF
CDR3 DNA: TGTGCCAGCAGGCTCGGGGGACAGGGATTAACGGGGGAGCAGTACTTC

J gene: TRBJ1-2
D gene: .
clone size: .
V gene: TRBV5-4
CDR3 length: 14
CDR3 protein: CASSIHRENYGYTF
CDR3 DNA: TGTGCCAGCAGCATACATCGGGAGAACTATGGCTACACCTTC

J gene: TRBJ1-4
D gene: .
clone size: .
V gene: TRBV7-9
CDR3 length: 17
CDR3 protein: CASSPTSRGSPNEKLFF
CDR3 DNA: TGTGCCAGCAGCCCTACGAGTAGAGGGTCGCCTAATGAAAAACTGTTTTTT

J gene: TRBJ2-7
D gene: TRBD1
clone size: .
V gene: TRBV7-2
CDR3 length: 13
CDR3 protein: CASSTRTGVEQYF
CDR3 DNA: TGTGCCAGCAGCACACGCACAGGGGTCGAGCAGTACTTC

J gene: TRBJ2-1
D gene: .
clone size: .
V gene: TRBV4-3
CDR3 length: 17
CDR3 protein: CASSQDTRPTSYNEQFF
CDR3 DNA: TGCGCCAGCAGCCAAGATACCAGGCCCACTTCCTACAATGAGCAGTTCTTC

J gene: TRBJ1-2
D gene: TRBD1
clone size: .
V gene: TRBV6-1
CDR3 length: 14
CDR3 protein: CASSELGQGGGYTF
CDR3 DNA: TGTGCCAGCAGTGAACTCGGACAGGGAGGTGGCTACACCTTC

J gene: TRBJ2-7
D gene: .
clone size: once
V gene: TRBV5-1
CDR3 length: 13
CDR3 protein: CASSSVGPYEQYF
CDR3 DNA: TGCGCCAGCAGCTCCGTCGGCCCCTACGAGCAGTACTTC

J gene: TRBJ2-7
D gene: .
clone size: .
V gene: TRBV29-1
CDR3 length: 10
CDR3 protein: CSVLEYEQYF
CDR3 DNA: TGCAGCGTGCTAGAATACGAGCAGTACTTC

J gene: TRBJ2-1
D gene: .
clone size: .
V gene: TRBV11-2
CDR3 length: 17
CDR3 protein: CASRGEDGRDRYNEQFF
CDR3 DNA: TGTGCCAGCAGAGGCGAGGACGGGCGGGACCGCTACAATGAGCAGTTCTTC

J gene: TRBJ2-7
D gene: TRBD1
clone size: .
V gene: TRBV7-2
CDR3 length: 18
CDR3 protein: CASSLGGVRDRGAYEQYF
CDR3 DNA: TGTGCCAGCAGCTTAGGAGGAGTCCGGGACAGGGGTGCCTACGAGCAGTACTTC

J gene: TRBJ2-7
D gene: .
clone size: .
V gene: TRBV4-2
CDR3 length: 14
CDR3 protein: CASSQVAQYYEQYF
CDR3 DNA: TGTGCCAGCAGCCAAGTTGCACAATACTACGAGCAGTACTTC

J gene: TRBJ2-7
D gene: .
clone size: once
V gene: TRBV5-4
CDR3 length: 13
CDR3 protein: CASSKLQGYEQYF
CDR3 DNA: TGTGCCAGCAGCAAGCTTCAGGGGTACGAGCAGTACTTC

J gene: TRBJ2-1
D gene: .
clone size: .
V gene: TRBV5-4
CDR3 length: 15
CDR3 protein: CASNDRISSYNEQFF
CDR3 DNA: TGTGCCAGCAATGATAGGATCAGCTCCTACAATGAGCAGTTCTTC

J gene: TRBJ1-6
D gene: TRBD1
clone size: few
V gene: TRBV6-4
CDR3 length: 15
CDR3 protein: CASSDQGQGKSPLHF
CDR3 DNA: TGTGCCAGCAGTGACCAGGGACAGGGGAAATCACCCCTCCACTTT

J gene: TRBJ2-1
D gene: TRBD2
clone size: many
V gene: TRBV11-3
CDR3 length: 20
CDR3 protein: CASSLEVPASGRVSYNEQFF
CDR3 DNA: TGTGCCAGCAGCTTAGAGGTCCCCGCTAGCGGGAGGGTTAGCTACAATGAGCAGTTCTTC

J gene: TRBJ1-4
D gene: .
clone size: .
V gene: TRBV6-5
CDR3 length: 12
CDR3 protein: CASSRNNEKLFF
CDR3 DNA: TGTGCCAGCAGCCGGAATAATGAAAAACTGTTTTTT

J gene: TRBJ1-3
D gene: .
clone size: .
V gene: TRBV19
CDR3 length: 14
CDR3 protein: CASRTGASGNTIYF
CDR3 DNA: TGTGCCAGTCGAACGGGGGCCTCTGGAAACACCATATATTTT

J gene: TRBJ2-2
D gene: .
clone size: .
V gene: TRBV10-3
CDR3 length: 11
CDR3 protein: CAIGVTGELFF
CDR3 DNA: TGTGCCATCGGAGTGACCGGGGAGCTGTTTTTT

J gene: TRBJ2-1
D gene: .
clone size: .
V gene: TRBV11-3
CDR3 length: 13
CDR3 protein: CASSVGLYNEQFF
CDR3 DNA: TGTGCCAGCAGCGTTGGACTGTACAATGAGCAGTTCTTC

J gene: TRBJ2-7
D gene: .
clone size: .
V gene: TRBV5-1
CDR3 length: 17
CDR3 protein: CASSLVTDKISSYEQYF
CDR3 DNA: TGCGCCAGCAGCCTAGTAACGGACAAAATAAGCTCCTACGAGCAGTACTTC

J gene: TRBJ1-3
D gene: .
clone size: .
V gene: TRBV30
CDR3 length: 11
CDR3 protein: CAWSRGNTIYF
CDR3 DNA: TGTGCCTGGAGTCGAGGAAACACCATATATTTT

J gene: TRBJ1-5
D gene: .
clone size: once
V gene: TRBV7-6
CDR3 length: 15
CDR3 protein: CASSLGGAINQPQHF
CDR3 DNA: TGTGCCAGCAGCTTAGGGGGCGCGATCAATCAGCCCCAGCATTTT

J gene: TRBJ2-3
D gene: TRBD1
clone size: few
V gene: TRBV6-6
CDR3 length: 15
CDR3 protein: CASSEGQGRLDTQYF
CDR3 DNA: TGTGCCAGCAGCGAGGGACAGGGTAGGTTGGATACGCAGTATTTT

J gene: TRBJ2-7
D gene: TRBD2
clone size: .
V gene: TRBV11-3
CDR3 length: 15
CDR3 protein: CASSLILAGTYEQYF
CDR3 DNA: TGTGCCAGCAGCTTAATCTTAGCGGGAACATACGAGCAGTACTTC

J gene: TRBJ1-5
D gene: .
clone size: .
V gene: TRBV7-9
CDR3 length: 15
CDR3 protein: CASSEGSVGNQPQHF
CDR3 DNA: TGTGCCAGCAGCGAAGGATCCGTCGGCAATCAGCCCCAGCATTTT

J gene: TRBJ1-2
D gene: TRBD1
clone size: .
V gene: TRBV5-8
CDR3 length: 14
CDR3 protein: CASSTGHRGGGYTF
CDR3 DNA: TGTGCCAGCAGCACCGGGCACAGGGGAGGAGGCTACACCTTC

J gene: TRBJ2-7
D gene: TRBD1
clone size: few
V gene: TRBV9
CDR3 length: 18
CDR3 protein: CASSVSEGDRGYLDEQYF
CDR3 DNA: TGTGCCAGCAGCGTAAGCGAGGGGGACAGGGGTTATCTTGACGAGCAGTACTTC

J gene: TRBJ1-5
D gene: TRBD1
clone size: few
V gene: TRBV10-3
CDR3 length: 14
CDR3 protein: CAISLTGGNQPQHF
CDR3 DNA: TGTGCCATCAGTCTGACAGGGGGCAATCAGCCCCAGCATTTT

J gene: TRBJ1-2
D gene: .
clone size: .
V gene: TRBV6-5
CDR3 length: 14
CDR3 protein: CASRIGTGNYGYTF
CDR3 DNA: TGTGCCAGCAGGATTGGGACGGGAAACTATGGCTACACCTTC

J gene: TRBJ1-4
D gene: .
clone size: .
V gene: TRBV7-2
CDR3 length: 14
CDR3 protein: CASSNPGGQEKLFF
CDR3 DNA: TGTGCCAGCTCCAACCCGGGGGGGCAGGAAAAACTGTTTTTT

J gene: TRBJ2-1
D gene: .
clone size: once
V gene: TRBV5-6
CDR3 length: 17
CDR3 protein: CASTRGQGLSLDNEQFF
CDR3 DNA: TGTGCCAGCACCCGAGGGCAGGGGCTATCTTTGGACAATGAGCAGTTCTTC

J gene: TRBJ2-5
D gene: .
clone size: .
V gene: TRBV7-3
CDR3 length: 15
CDR3 protein: CASSFSGRREETQYF
CDR3 DNA: TGTGCCAGCAGCTTCTCGGGGCGGAGGGAAGAGACCCAGTACTTC

J gene: TRBJ2-7
D gene: .
clone size: .
V gene: TRBV11-3
CDR3 length: 13
CDR3 protein: CASTGDFFGEQYF
CDR3 DNA: TGTGCCAGCACCGGGGACTTCTTTGGCGAGCAGTACTTC

J gene: TRBJ1-1
D gene: .
clone size: .
V gene: TRBV4-2
CDR3 length: 14
CDR3 protein: CASSHGVGGTEAFF
CDR3 DNA: TGTGCCAGCAGCCACGGGGTCGGGGGCACTGAAGCTTTCTTT

J gene: TRBJ1-1
D gene: TRBD1
clone size: .
V gene: TRBV6-5
CDR3 length: 15
CDR3 protein: CASRTWTGENTEAFF
CDR3 DNA: TGTGCCAGCAGGACGTGGACAGGGGAGAACACTGAAGCTTTCTTT

J gene: TRBJ2-2
D gene: TRBD2
clone size: .
V gene: TRBV10-3
CDR3 length: 13
CDR3 protein: CAILAEGSGELFF
CDR3 DNA: TGTGCCATACTAGCGGAGGGGTCCGGGGAGCTGTTTTTT

J gene: TRBJ1-2
D gene: .
clone size: .
V gene: TRBV5-4
CDR3 length: 14
CDR3 protein: CASSFPGSNYGYTF
CDR3 DNA: TGTGCCAGCAGCTTCCCAGGGTCGAACTATGGCTACACCTTC

J gene: TRBJ1-2
D gene: .
clone size: few
V gene: TRBV7-9
CDR3 length: 13
CDR3 protein: CASSLWGAHGYTF
CDR3 DNA: TGTGCCAGCAGCTTGTGGGGGGCGCATGGCTACACCTTC